This T cell receptor beta chain was recorded in a study of T cell repertoires in cytomegalovirus infection. Study information: Recently identified HLA-C-restricted CMV epitopes and well-studied HLA-B-restricted CMV epitopes were used by the study. An indication of both CMV infection and matching HLA type came from public TCR beta signatures.

Germline CDR1 reads MNHEY; CDR2 reads SVGEGT. This CDR3 comprises 15 residues. Trimming cost V 7 bases and J 0 bases; bases outside gene matches: 5. In TCRdb, the reads were re-called with MiXCR into one record per CDR3 protein. The table shows about half a million distinct CDR3 sequences, with roughly 34% occurring only once. Study conclusions and caveats: Dominating the ex vivo response were HLA-C-restricted CMV-specific TCR beta clonotypes.

This clonotype was seen more than once but under ten times. Antigen unknown. The clonotype originates from a human donor in good health (CMV status not recorded). Some clones in this sample may be carry-over from other donors' samples. The chain couples TRBV6-2 or TRBV6-3 to TRBJ2-4; 8 positions match TRBD2. The sample consisted of cultured PBMCs, taken from culture after CMV antigen stimulation. The CDR3 nucleotides read TGTGCCAGCAAATCCGGGGGGGCAGCCAAAAACATTCAGTACTTC. This sequence encodes CASKSGGAAKNIQYF.